The rows below give T cell receptor beta chains drawn from one sample of a study of cytomegalovirus exposure and HLA in healthy donors. Clones were sequenced by immunoSEQ multiplex PCR, and TCRdb holds only the in-frame ones, with some missing. The profile shows around 300,000 clones, over 75% of them singletons. Input material: PBMCs. Source of these receptors: a man younger than 45 in good health and CMV-seronegative. Both conserved end residues are part of each CDR3. Each record gives: V gene, D gene, CDR3 length, J gene, clone size, CDR3 DNA, CDR3 protein. A D gene is named only where the DNA matches it firmly. Size is stated for part of the rows, as once, few or many counts, or as a class when the clone is expanded.

TRBV28	TRBD1	15	TRBJ1-2	NA	TGTGCCAGCCGATCGACAGGGCCTAATAACTATGGCTACACCTTC	CASRSTGPNNYGYTF
TRBV4-1	TRBD1	20	TRBJ1-2	NA	TGCGCCAGCAGCCAAGATGCCAGATGGGGGACGACAGGGGTCAACTATGGCTACACCTTC	CASSQDARWGTTGVNYGYTF
TRBV15	NA	15	TRBJ1-3	NA	TGTGCCACCAGCAGAGTAGGAACAGCTGGAAACACCATATATTTT	CATSRVGTAGNTIYF
TRBV2	NA	13	TRBJ1-2	NA	TGTGCCAGCCGGGACCGGGGGAACTATGGCTACACCTTC	CASRDRGNYGYTF
TRBV6-1	NA	14	TRBJ1-1	NA	TGTGCCAGCAGTGAGACAGCACCTAACACTGAAGCTTTCTTT	CASSETAPNTEAFF
TRBV4-3	TRBD1	14	TRBJ1-2	once	TGCGCCAGCAGCCCTGTACAGGGGGACTATGGCTACACCTTC	CASSPVQGDYGYTF
TRBV5-4	TRBD1	16	TRBJ2-2	NA	TGTGCCAGCAGCTTGGCGCGACAGGGAGACACCGGGGAGCTGTTTTTT	CASSLARQGDTGELFF
TRBV5-6	NA	14	TRBJ2-7	NA	TGTGCCAGCAGGGTCGGGAGCGCCTACTACGAGCAGTACTTC	CASRVGSAYYEQYF
TRBV5-4	TRBD1	17	TRBJ1-2	NA	TGTGCCTACCGGGGCAGGGGGCGAGGGGCGGCTAACTATGGCTACACCTTC	CAYRGRGRGAANYGYTF
TRBV18	NA	16	TRBJ2-1	NA	TGTGCCAGCTCACCACCGACAGCCAGCTCCTACAATGAGCAGTTCTTC	CASSPPTASSYNEQFF
TRBV11-2	TRBD2	19	TRBJ2-2	NA	TGTGCCAGCAGCTCCCGCCCCAGCGGGGGGCTACTGAACACCGGGGAGCTGTTTTTT	CASSSRPSGGLLNTGELFF